One and the same sample provided the 30 T cell receptor beta chains below, sequenced in a study of cytotoxic CD8 clonotypes in ibrutinib-treated CLL. The protocol was immunoSEQ multiplex PCR, while the TCRdb copy is restricted to in-frame clones and leaves out a portion. The data contain some 130,000 clones, approximately 83% of them singletons. The sequencing used PBMCs, collected after 24 months of ibrutinib treatment. Source of these receptors: a human donor with chronic lymphocytic leukemia.

This chain connects TRBV7-9 to TRBJ2-5, with TRBD2 identical over 11 bases. CDR1 is SEHNR, CDR2 FQNEAQ, per germline (reference sequence). Trimming removed 1 base from V and 2 bases from J; junction bases left unmatched: 3. The CDR3 runs to 16 residues. The CDR3 sequence is CASSLVLAGGQETQYF. For the CDR3, the DNA is TGTGCCAGCAGCTTAGTTCTAGCGGGAGGTCAAGAGACCCAGTACTTC.

This clone appeared a single time. The chain is built from TRBV5-5 and TRBJ1-6; 8 bases are shared with TRBD1. The germline gives CDR1 SGHKS, CDR2 YYEKEE (reference sequence). V lost 0 bases and J lost 1; bases outside the gene matches: 0. This CDR3 has 16 amino acids. CDR3 residues: CASSLGQGSYNSPLHF. The CDR3, as DNA: TGTGCCAGCAGCTTGGGACAGGGGTCCTATAATTCACCCCTCCACTTT. Supplemented by reference TRBV5-5 and TRBJ1-6, the full variable domain reads DAGVTQSPTHLIKTRGQQVTLRCSPISGHKSVSWYQQVLGQGPQFIFQYYEKEERGRGNFPDRFSARQFPNYSSELNVNALLLGDSALYLCASSLGQGSYNSPLHFGNGTRLTVT.

The gene calls are TRBV7-2 and TRBJ2-7; tentatively, D is TRBD1 (6 bases). This CDR3 spans 13 amino acids. Germline V CDR1 and CDR2: SGHTA, FQGNSA. V shed 5 bases and J shed 3 bases, with 11 bases lying between them. The CDR3 loop reads CASSPGTFYEQYF. Here the CDR3 DNA reads TGTGCCAGCAGCCCCGGGACATTCTACGAGCAGTACTTC.

The chain uses TRBV7-8 and TRBJ2-3, with D maybe TRBD2 (5 bases). The CDR3 has 14 residues. The germline CDR1 and CDR2 sequences are SGHVS and FQNEAQ. V gave up 4 bases and J gave up 2 bases, with 10 bases separating them. The CDR3, as DNA: TGTGCCAGCAGCTCGCCGGAGGACACAGATACGCAGTATTTT. It is translated as CASSSPEDTDTQYF.

This clone was seen more than once but under ten times. The chain uses TRBV10-3 and TRBJ2-4, with D maybe TRBD1 (6 bases). Trimming took off 4 bases at V and 5 bases at J, with 12 bases between the two ends. CDR1 ENHRY and CDR2 SYGVKD come from the germline V gene. The CDR3 length is 14 residues. The DNA for the CDR3 is TGTGCCATCAGTGCCTCGGGACAAGAAAACATTCAGTACTTC. Encoded protein: CAISASGQENIQYF.

The chain carries TRBV19 and TRBJ1-5; D is uncertain. Germline V gene data show CDR1 as LNHDA and CDR2 as SQIVND (reference sequence). There are 14 residues in the CDR3. Trimming left V 1 base short and J 3 bases short, with 7 bases between. The CDR3 loop reads CASSIGRDNQPQHF. The DNA of the CDR3 is TGTGCCAGTAGTATAGGAAGGGACAATCAGCCCCAGCATTTT.

The chain has TRBV28 and TRBJ1-5; 9 bases are shared with TRBD1. Germline CDR1 MDHEN, CDR2 SYDVKM. This CDR3 has 15 residues. Germline trimming cut 6 bases from V and 7 bases from J; bases unmatched to any gene: 10. The CDR3 DNA reads TGTGCCAGCAGCCCAGGGACAGGGTTGGGACAGCCCCAGCATTTT. This sequence encodes CASSPGTGLGQPQHF.

The CDR3 reads CASRSGNTEAFF. DNA of the CDR3: TGCGCCAGCAGATCAGGGAACACTGAAGCTTTCTTT. V usage is TRBV5-1 and J usage is TRBJ1-1; no clear D. The germline V gene encodes CDR1 SGHRS and CDR2 YFSETQ. The CDR3 has 12 residues. V was trimmed by 5 bases and J by 1 base, leaving 6 bases between them.

This chain connects TRBV4-3 to TRBJ2-7; 7 bases are shared with TRBD1. The CDR3 is 14 amino acids. With V trimmed by 2 bases and J by 6 bases, 7 bases remained unmatched. Germline V gene data show CDR1 as LGHNA and CDR2 as YSLEER. CDR3: CASSQLDRAPEQYF. DNA for the CDR3: TGCGCCAGCAGCCAACTTGACAGGGCCCCCGAGCAGTACTTC.

The V gene is TRBV28, the J gene TRBJ1-1; 8 nucleotides match TRBD1. Germline assignment: CDR1 MDHEN and CDR2 SYDVKM. This CDR3 contains 14 residues. Trimming took 8 bases from V and 4 from J; bases not matched to a gene: 9. The CDR3 sequence is CASSQGVMGTEAFF. The CDR3 DNA sequence: TGTGCCAGCTCACAGGGGGTAATGGGCACTGAAGCTTTCTTT.

This chain joins TRBV16 and TRBJ1-5; TRBD1 matches at 7 bases. From germline, CDR1 is KGHSY and CDR2 FQNENV. CDR3 size: 15 residues. With 4 bases clipped from V and 2 bases from J, the junction kept 5 bases outside the gene matches. This chain's CDR3 is CASSLLQGRNQPQHF. CDR3 coding DNA: TGTGCCAGCAGCCTATTACAGGGGCGCAATCAGCCCCAGCATTTT.

The gene calls are TRBV2 and TRBJ1-5; weak D call: TRBD1 (5 bases). Germline V gene lookup returns CDR1 SNHLY and CDR2 FYNNEI. Trimming removed 4 bases from V and 2 bases from J, with 9 bases in between. The CDR3 totals 14 residues. CDR3 in DNA: TGTGCCAGCAGTGGGGGGGAGGGCAATCAGCCCCAGCATTTT. Its protein is CASSGGEGNQPQHF.

The V and J genes are TRBV2 and TRBJ2-1; 10 positions agree with TRBD2. Germline lookup yields CDR1 SNHLY and CDR2 FYNNEI. Trimming took 6 bases from V and 8 from J; bases not matched to a gene: 7. CDR3 size: 14 residues. The CDR3 sequence: CASSPSGGFDEQFF. In nucleotides, the CDR3 is TGTGCCAGCAGCCCTAGCGGGGGTTTTGATGAGCAGTTCTTC. Variable domain in full (rest from reference TRBV2 and TRBJ2-1): EPEVTQTPSHQVTQMGQEVILRCVPISNHLYFYWYRQILGQKVEFLVSFYNNEISEKSEIFDDQFSVERPDGSNFTLKIRSTKLEDSAMYFCASSPSGGFDEQFFGPGTRLTVL.

The V and J genes are TRBV2 and TRBJ2-2; D might be TRBD1 (7 bases). The V end was cut by 7 bases, the J end by 11 bases, with 20 bases between. This CDR3 region has 14 residues. The germline gives CDR1 SNHLY, CDR2 FYNNEI. The CDR3 nucleotides read TGTGCCAGCATTCGAGACAGGGAGGTGGGAGAGCTGTTTTTT. It codes for CASIRDREVGELFF.

This chain uses TRBV7-2 with TRBJ2-3; D unresolved. The CDR3 sequence is 15 residues long. Germline V gene lookup returns CDR1 SGHTA and CDR2 FQGNSA. Trimming removed 3 bases from V and 0 bases from J, with 10 bases in between. The CDR3 sequence: CASSFPVGSTDTQYF. The CDR3 coding sequence is TGTGCCAGCAGCTTTCCTGTGGGTAGCACAGATACGCAGTATTTT. The full variable domain, with the rest looked up from reference TRBV7-2 and TRBJ2-3, is GAGVSQSPSNKVTEKGKDVELRCDPISGHTALYWYRQSLGQGLEFLIYFQGNSAPDKSGLPSDRFSAERTGGSVSTLTIQRTQQEDSAVYLCASSFPVGSTDTQYFGPGTRLTVL.

The rearrangement joins TRBV5-1 to TRBJ1-2; 9 bases are shared with TRBD1. The CDR3 runs 14 residues. Unmatched junction bases numbered 3, after V lost 0 bases and J lost 6 bases. Germline V gives CDR1 SGHRS, CDR2 YFSETQ. The CDR3 reads CASSLEWTGDGYTF. CDR3 DNA sequence: TGCGCCAGCAGCTTGGAATGGACAGGGGATGGCTACACCTTC.

This chain uses TRBV9 with TRBJ2-3; tentatively, D is TRBD2 (6 bases). CDR3 length equals 19 residues. CDR1 is SGDLS, CDR2 YYNGEE, per germline. V gave up 3 bases and J gave up 1 base, with 24 bases separating them. CDR3 amino acids: CASSARRDSSPSGTDTQYF. In DNA, the CDR3 is TGTGCCAGCAGCGCCCGTCGGGACTCTTCCCCCTCCGGCACAGATACGCAGTATTTT. Full variable domain (rest looked up from reference TRBV9 and TRBJ2-3): DSGVTQTPKHLITATGQRVTLRCSPRSGDLSVYWYQQSLDQGLQFLIQYYNGEERAKGNILERFSAQQFPDLHSELNLSSLELGDSALYFCASSARRDSSPSGTDTQYFGPGTRLTVL.

The rearrangement joins TRBV28 to TRBJ1-2; TRBD1 might be the D (6 bases). The CDR3 contains 14 residues. The ends were cut back, 6 bases at V and 8 bases at J, with 19 bases in the middle. The germline gives CDR1 MDHEN, CDR2 SYDVKM. The CDR3 spells CASSPIIQGAGYTF. CDR3 nucleotide sequence: TGTGCCAGCAGCCCAATCATACAGGGCGCGGGCTACACCTTC.

The J gene is TRBJ2-3, the V gene TRBV5-5, with 8 nucleotides matching TRBD1. The germline V gene encodes CDR1 SGHKS and CDR2 YYEKEE (reference sequence). V gave up 3 bases and J gave up 3 bases; unmatched junction bases: 9. CDR3 length: 16 amino acids. The CDR3 reads CASSSNRGALTDTQYF. The CDR3 bases are TGTGCCAGCAGCTCAAACAGGGGGGCGTTGACAGATACGCAGTATTTT.

The chain recombines TRBV4-1 with TRBJ2-3; unclear D gene. V dropped 5 bases and J dropped 3 bases, with 15 bases sitting between them. This CDR3 spans 15 amino acids. CDR1 and CDR2 from the germline V gene are MGHRA and YSYEKL. CDR3 residues: CASSARGDGTDTQYF. The CDR3 bases are TGCGCCAGCAGCGCCCGTGGTGATGGTACAGATACGCAGTATTTT.

The table lists this clone with a few counts. The gene calls are TRBV6-5 and TRBJ2-7, with D perhaps TRBD1 (6 bases). Trimming took 10 bases from V and 13 from J, leaving 23 bases between them. From germline, CDR1 is MNHEY and CDR2 SVGAGI. The CDR3 sequence is 12 residues long. In nucleotides, the CDR3 is TGTGCCACTCGTCCACGATTGGCGGACAGATACTTC. Translation: CATRPRLADRYF.

The gene calls are TRBV19 and TRBJ1-3, with 10 positions matching TRBD1. There are 15 residues in the CDR3. Germline V gives CDR1 LNHDA, CDR2 SQIVND (reference sequence). V shed 6 bases and J 6 bases; nucleotides not matched to a gene: 8. CDR3 protein: CASRPSGTGANTIYF. CDR3 sequence (DNA): TGTGCCAGTAGGCCTTCCGGGACAGGGGCAAACACCATATATTTT.

This rearrangement joins TRBV7-9 to TRBJ1-1, with a weak D call TRBD1 (5 bases). The CDR3 spans 11 residues. The germline V gene has CDR1 SEHNR and CDR2 FQNEAQ (reference sequence). The germline V and J ends were trimmed by 5 bases and 12 bases, with 13 bases remaining between them. CDR3 DNA sequence: TGTGCCAGCAGCCGGGGGGTATGGACTTTCTTT. This codes for CASSRGVWTFF.

J is TRBJ2-7 and V is TRBV6-5, with 8 bases matching TRBD1. The CDR3 extends over 14 amino acids. V shed 7 bases and J 2 bases; nucleotides not matched to a gene: 7. CDR1 is MNHEY and CDR2 is SVGAGI in the germline V gene. DNA of the CDR3: TGTGCCAGCAACAGAGACAGGGGAGCCTACGAGCAGTACTTC. Its translation is CASNRDRGAYEQYF.

V usage is TRBV7-3 and J usage is TRBJ2-2; either TRBD1 or TRBD2 may fit D (6 bases each). The CDR3 is made up of 15 amino acids. Germline loops: CDR1 SGHTA, CDR2 FQGTGA. Trimming left V 6 bases short and J 5 bases short, with 16 bases between. Written as DNA, the CDR3 is TGTGCCAGCAGTGAAAGGGGGGCTATTACCGGGGAGCTGTTTTTT. It codes for CASSERGAITGELFF.

The chain is built from TRBV5-5 and TRBJ2-7; 10 bases line up with TRBD1. V shed 5 bases, J shed 0 bases, and the junction held 5 bases outside the gene matches. Germline lookup yields CDR1 SGHKS and CDR2 YYEKEE (reference sequence). This CDR3 contains 15 residues. The CDR3 reads CASRIGQGGSYEQYF. The CDR3 region has the DNA TGTGCCAGCAGAATAGGACAGGGGGGCTCCTACGAGCAGTACTTC.

The chain is built from TRBV18 and TRBJ1-5, with 8 bases matching TRBD1. The length of the CDR3 is 16 residues. Trimming took 6 bases from V and 3 from J; bases not matched to a gene: 10. The germline V gene encodes CDR1 KGHSH and CDR2 LQKENI. The CDR3 DNA reads TGTGCCAGCTCCTATCTCCTGACAGGGGACAATCAGCCCCAGCATTTT. As protein: CASSYLLTGDNQPQHF. Looking up the rest from reference TRBV18 and TRBJ1-5 gives the full variable domain: NAGVMQNPRHLVRRRGQEARLRCSPMKGHSHVYWYRQLPEEGLKFMVYLQKENIIDESGMPKERFSAEFPKEGPSILRIQQVVRGDSAAYFCASSYLLTGDNQPQHFGDGTRLSIL.

The chain uses TRBV18 and TRBJ1-2; 9 nucleotides line up with TRBD1. Unmatched junction bases numbered 3, after V lost 3 bases and J lost 4 bases. The CDR3 sequence is 14 residues long. Germline V lookup: CDR1 KGHSH, CDR2 LQKENI. CDR3: CASSPLGQGYGYTF. The CDR3 nucleotides read TGTGCCAGCTCACCCCTGGGACAGGGCTATGGCTACACCTTC.

The sample holds a few counts of this clone. CDR3 amino acids: CASSLRDRPNYGYTF. The CDR3, as DNA: TGTGCCAGCAGCCTTCGGGACAGGCCTAACTATGGCTACACCTTC. The V and J genes are TRBV28 and TRBJ1-2, with 8 bases lining up with TRBD1. V lost 6 bases and J lost 0; bases outside the gene matches: 6. Germline-derived CDR1 and CDR2 are MDHEN and SYDVKM. This CDR3 contains 15 residues.

The chain carries TRBV28 and TRBJ1-1, with 10 nucleotides matching TRBD1. The V gene end was trimmed by 2 bases and the J gene end by 4 bases; junction bases not matched to a gene: 13. Per germline, CDR1 MDHEN and CDR2 SYDVKM. CDR3 length: 18 amino acids. The DNA of the CDR3 is TGTGCCAGCAGTTTAAGGGGCTTTAGCGGACAGGGGGGCACTGAAGCTTTCTTT. Protein sequence: CASSLRGFSGQGGTEAFF. The full variable domain, its missing parts supplied by reference TRBV28 and TRBJ1-1, is DVKVTQSSRYLVKRTGEKVFLECVQDMDHENMFWYRQDPGLGLRLIYFSYDVKMKEKGDIPEGYSVSREKKERFSLILESASTNQTSMYLCASSLRGFSGQGGTEAFFGQGTRLTVV.